Below, one T cell receptor (beta chain) is given with its context. This record belongs to a study of blood T cell repertoires in COVID-19. Across the study: Some COVID-19 samples were acute and others convalescent; all came from the United States, Italy and Spain.

Per the original methods: From reference gene primer amplification, estimates of nucleated cell counts were derived. Some clones are missing from TCRdb's copy, which holds only in-frame ones; the method was immunoSEQ multiplex PCR. V and J calls plus clone size are reproduced from that table; the DNA served to infer D and trimming. The sample records under 300,000 clones, about 81% being singletons. Deletions cut 2 bases from V and 5 bases from J, with 14 bases between. The CDR3 covers 15 residues. Germline CDR1 is MDHEN and CDR2 is SYDVKM. The material sequenced was peripheral blood. The sequence came from a human donor with COVID-19, enrolled during active disease. The donor label of this sample is uncertain. The genes are TRBV28 and TRBJ2-3; weak D call: TRBD1 (6 bases). This CDR3 reads CASSLTGSYGDTQYF. Here the CDR3 DNA reads TGTGCCAGCAGTTTAACAGGGAGCTACGGAGATACGCAGTATTTT.